This TCR beta chain was observed in a study of identical twins (dated by TCRdb to between 2015 and 2016). About the investigation overall: The study deep-sequenced TCR alpha and beta repertoires from monozygotic twins, unrelated adults of various ages and cord blood to test whether fetal clonotypes persist. To rule out contamination, replicate twin experiments were performed at different times with different library preparation protocols.

This clonotype was counted at least ten times. The target of this receptor is not known. Per-nucleotide qualities are absent, and no much larger clonotype sits a single base away. Only healthy Caucasian donors were included. The twin cohort consisted of three pairs of female monozygotic twins, all aged 18 to 29 years. Positive isolation kits from Invitrogen were used to isolate the CD4+ and CD8+ T cell populations. Per the germline V gene, SGHTA is the CDR1 and FQGNSA is the CDR2. V lost 5 bases and J lost 3 bases; the stretch between them is 9 bases long. The CDR3 numbers 13 residues from cysteine through phenylalanine. Only the CDR3 DNA is retained, 39 bases long and in frame from the first base. The paper as a whole reports these results and caveats: Zero-insertion analyses could be partly confounded by invariant T cells such as MAIT and iNKT, although diverse VJ usage argued against such confounding for most clonotypes. Out-of-frame TCR alpha sequences shared between twins showed an excess of low generation-probability sequences compared with coincidental sharing between unrelated individuals. Because the same donors could not be followed over many years, the conclusions relied on cross-sectional statistical analysis. Excess twin sharing in beta out-of-frame sequences was weaker because fewer shared sequences lowered the signal-to-noise ratio. Abundant cord blood beta clonotypes had fewer insertions, young adult naive repertoires showed a similar but weaker trend, and memory repertoires showed no such trend. Out-of-frame TCR alpha sharing in monozygotic twins was systematically underestimated by recombination models, whereas sharing between unrelated individuals was in agreement with the recombination models.

The library was made by 5' RACE. Sequencing was carried out with an Illumina HiSeq 2000. Template switching added a universal primer binding site, and the final cDNA carried a unique molecular identifier that allowed TCR cDNA molecules to be counted accurately. First-strand cDNA for TCR alpha and beta chains was synthesized from specific primers in the conserved constant-segment region. Each cDNA library was double barcoded, with a SMART-Mk sample barcode plus Illumina barcodes, to control for contamination. TruSeq adapter sequences along with Illumina sample barcodes were introduced in two successive PCR steps. The TCR alpha and beta cDNA libraries were sequenced on the Illumina HiSeq platform using custom primers. The source study handled its data this way. MiGEC processed the raw reads to extract unique molecular identifiers, while MiXCR was used to determine the CDR3 positions. For each individual, recombination models were inferred using an EM algorithm with the repgenHMM and IGoR tools. The analysis of shared clonotypes was done with the tcR package in R, with sharing normalized by the product of cloneset sizes. Out-of-frame nonproductive sequences were analyzed to study raw recombination free of thymic and clonal selection effects. TCRdb trimmed the raw reads at Q25, called clones with MiXCR and kept productive beta chains. Every distinct CDR3 protein forms one entry, paired with its most common genes and DNA. TCRdb's processing, not the authors', yielded these V and J calls. The sample table contains 500,000 to 600,000 distinct CDR3 sequences; only one count was recorded for under 25% of them. The ten largest clones capture about 0.91% of the sample.

The same sample was also studied in work on T cells expressing NK-cell markers. The second paper states: Under ten donors provided sorted CD3+CD56+NKG2C+, CD3+CD56+NKG2C- and CD3+CD56-NKG2C+ T-cell subsets, whose TCR beta-chain repertoires were profiled. Among the eight sequenced donors, only one was HCMV-seronegative, while the other seven were HCMV-seropositive. In several experiments an anti-gammadeltaTCR antibody was added to restrict sorting to alphabetaTCR-expressing T cells. In a handful of donors, the dominant CD3+CD56+NKG2C+ clonotypes were among the top 10 CD8+ clonotypes and accounted for about 1.0-7.5% of CD8+ T cells. Those dominant clonotypes were again the most abundant among CD3+CD56-NKG2C+ cells in a handful of donors, at about 25-60.1%. Whether the expanded NKG2C-expressing T cell clones were specific for HCMV antigens was left unclear. Randomly selected healthy volunteers, three men and five women, were used as the eight sequenced donors. HCMV serostatus was determined by detecting HCMV-specific IgG in serum with a commercial ELISA kit. MIGEC handled demultiplexing of the reads and grouping by UMI, while MiTCR was used to assemble and quantify clonotypes. To exclude erroneous sequences, only TCR cDNA sequences supported by at least two reads were retained. The tcR package was used for downstream repertoire analysis, and clonotypes were matched between fractions using CDR3 nucleotide sequence together with V segment. Antigen specificity was annotated against VDJdb with VDJmatch, allowing one amino acid substitution in CDR3.

This sequence was found in a woman aged 18-29 years in good health. The chain links TRBV7-2 with TRBJ2-3; the D gene cannot be resolved reliably. The material sequenced was CD4+ T cells sorted from blood. The DNA sequence reads TGTGCCAGCAGCCACCCTCTAACAGATACGCAGTATTTT. Translated, it reads CASSHPLTDTQYF.